The table lists the clone carrying this TCR beta chain with a few counts. The antigen is unknown. The entry originates in a study of tumor-infiltrating lymphocytes in primary liver carcinoma. Whole-study context: Tumors measured 4.2 to 10 cm and were stage T1-T3 N0M0. About 3.5 to 8 million productive TCRbeta reads were obtained from the samples, with similar numbers across tissue types.

Without any cell sorting, roughly 20-32 mg of bulk tissue yielded co-extracted RNA and DNA. Five separate regions per tumor were sampled. A primer matching the constant region was used to make TCR beta cDNA from around 550 ng of total RNA. Construction of TCR beta libraries relied on three successive nested multiplex PCR rounds employing slightly modified ARM-PCR. The first two PCR rounds, approximately 10 cycles each, used TRBV1-TRBV30 forward primers and a C-beta reverse primer. TCRdb analysed the multiplex PCR reads with MiXCR anew, one entry per CDR3 protein. The sample contains 90,000 to 100,000 distinct CDR3 sequences, 55% to 70% of which appear only once. This CDR3 has 13 residues. CDR1 is MGHDK, CDR2 SYGVNS, per germline. V dropped 0 bases and J dropped 7 bases, with 10 bases sitting between them. Study results and caveats: Tumors reached a significantly greater top-250-clone fraction than blood did (p = 0.039).

This sequence originates from a woman aged 60-75 years with primary liver carcinoma and hepatitis B virus infection. The sample comprised liver tumor tissue from sampling region 5. Subset noted: tumor region T5, tumor centre. The chain carries TRBV25-1 and TRBJ2-7; D not resolved. CDR3 DNA sequence: TGTGCCAGCAGTGAATATATTCGAGCTGAGCAGTACTTC. It codes for CASSEYIRAEQYF.